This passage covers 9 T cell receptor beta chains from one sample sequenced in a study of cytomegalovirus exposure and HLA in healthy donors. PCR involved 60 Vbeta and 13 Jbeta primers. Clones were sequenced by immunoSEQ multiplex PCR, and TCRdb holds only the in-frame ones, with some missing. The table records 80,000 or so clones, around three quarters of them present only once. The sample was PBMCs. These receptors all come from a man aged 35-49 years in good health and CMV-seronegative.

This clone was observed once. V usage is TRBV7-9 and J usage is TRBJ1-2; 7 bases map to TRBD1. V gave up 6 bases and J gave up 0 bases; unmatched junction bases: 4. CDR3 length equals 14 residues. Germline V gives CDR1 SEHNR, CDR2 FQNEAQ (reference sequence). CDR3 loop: CASRLGQTNYGYTF. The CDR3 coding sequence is TGTGCCAGCAGGTTGGGACAGACTAACTATGGCTACACCTTC.

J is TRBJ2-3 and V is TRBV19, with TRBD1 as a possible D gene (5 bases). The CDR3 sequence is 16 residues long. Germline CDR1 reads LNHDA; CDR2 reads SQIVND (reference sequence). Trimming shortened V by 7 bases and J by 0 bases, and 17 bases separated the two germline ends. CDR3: CASTNRRTTSTDTQYF. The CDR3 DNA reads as TGTGCCAGTACCAACCGTCGGACAACTAGCACAGATACGCAGTATTTT.

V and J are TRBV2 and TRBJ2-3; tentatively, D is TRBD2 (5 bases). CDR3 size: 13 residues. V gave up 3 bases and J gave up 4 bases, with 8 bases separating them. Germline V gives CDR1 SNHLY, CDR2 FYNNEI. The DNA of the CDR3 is TGTGCCAGCAGTGATGGACTGGCAGATACGCAGTATTTT. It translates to CASSDGLADTQYF.

The chain's CDR3 is CASSQTSGRPGDTQYF. CDR3 coding DNA: TGTGCCAGCAGCCAGACTAGCGGGAGGCCCGGAGATACGCAGTATTTT. This sequence joins TRBV14 and TRBJ2-3; 13 bases agree with TRBD2. The CDR3 contains 16 residues. Germline V gene sequence: CDR1 SGHDN, CDR2 FVKESK. The V gene end was trimmed by 3 bases and the J gene end by 5 bases; junction bases not matched to a gene: 5.

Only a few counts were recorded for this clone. The CDR3: CASSENPQGARGYTF. The CDR3 DNA reads as TGTGCCAGCAGTGAAAACCCGCAGGGGGCGAGAGGCTACACCTTC. The chain carries TRBV28 and TRBJ1-2; 8 bases agree with TRBD1. The CDR3 has 15 amino acids. Per germline, CDR1 MDHEN and CDR2 SYDVKM. Trimming took 5 bases from V and 8 from J; bases not matched to a gene: 13.

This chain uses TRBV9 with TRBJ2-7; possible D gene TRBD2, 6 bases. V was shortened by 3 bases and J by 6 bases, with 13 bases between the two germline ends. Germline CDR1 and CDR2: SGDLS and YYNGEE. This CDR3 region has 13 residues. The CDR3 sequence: CASSGVGGGEQYF. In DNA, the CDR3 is TGTGCCAGCAGCGGTGTTGGGGGAGGCGAGCAGTACTTC.

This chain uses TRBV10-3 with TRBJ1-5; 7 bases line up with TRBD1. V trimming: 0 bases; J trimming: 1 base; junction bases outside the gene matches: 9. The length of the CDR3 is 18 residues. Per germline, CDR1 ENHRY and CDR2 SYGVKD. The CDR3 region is CAISESRQGGGSNQPQHF. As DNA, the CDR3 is TGTGCCATCAGTGAGTCGCGGCAGGGGGGTGGGAGCAATCAGCCCCAGCATTTT.

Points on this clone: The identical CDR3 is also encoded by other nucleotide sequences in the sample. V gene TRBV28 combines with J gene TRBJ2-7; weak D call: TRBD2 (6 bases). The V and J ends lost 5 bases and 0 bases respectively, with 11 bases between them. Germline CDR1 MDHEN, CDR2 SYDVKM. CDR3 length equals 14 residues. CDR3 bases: TGTGCCAGCAGTACCCCGGGACTCTCCTACGAGCAGTACTTC. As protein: CASSTPGLSYEQYF.

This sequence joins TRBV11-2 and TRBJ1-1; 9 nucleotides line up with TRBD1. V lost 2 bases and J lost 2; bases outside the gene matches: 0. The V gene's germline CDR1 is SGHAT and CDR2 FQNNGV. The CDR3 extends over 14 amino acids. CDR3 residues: CASSLTGGNTEAFF. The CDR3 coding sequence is TGTGCCAGCAGCTTAACAGGGGGCAACACTGAAGCTTTCTTT.